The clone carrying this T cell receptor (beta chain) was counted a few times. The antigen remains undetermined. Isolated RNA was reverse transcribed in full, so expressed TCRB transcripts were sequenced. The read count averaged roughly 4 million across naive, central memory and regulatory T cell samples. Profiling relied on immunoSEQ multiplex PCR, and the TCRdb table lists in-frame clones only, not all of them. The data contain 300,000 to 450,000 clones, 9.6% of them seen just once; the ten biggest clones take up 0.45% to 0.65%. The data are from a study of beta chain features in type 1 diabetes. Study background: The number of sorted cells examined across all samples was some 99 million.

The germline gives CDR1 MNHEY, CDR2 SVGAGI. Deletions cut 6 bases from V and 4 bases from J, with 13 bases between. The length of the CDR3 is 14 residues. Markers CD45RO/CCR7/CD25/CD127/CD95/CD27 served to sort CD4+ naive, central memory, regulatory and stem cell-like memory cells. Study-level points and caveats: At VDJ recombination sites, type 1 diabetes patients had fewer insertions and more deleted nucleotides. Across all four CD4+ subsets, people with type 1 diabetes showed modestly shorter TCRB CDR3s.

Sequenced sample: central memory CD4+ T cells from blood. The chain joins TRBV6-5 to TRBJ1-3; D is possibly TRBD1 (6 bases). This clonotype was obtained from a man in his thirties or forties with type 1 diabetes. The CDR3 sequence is CASSPGDVGNTIYF. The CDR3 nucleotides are TGTGCCAGCAGCCCAGGGGACGTCGGAAACACCATATATTTT.